These 25 T cell receptor beta chains were all obtained from the same sample, sequenced in a study of human T cells and chemical hapten exposure. Sample time point: pre-sensitization, week 0. The sample's treatment: therapeutic diphenylcyclopropenone sensitization with weekly scalp DPC. From the RACE reads, TCRdb called clonotypes with MiXCR, one entry per CDR3 protein. The profile covers roughly 260,000 distinct CDR3 sequences, with approximately 8.6% appearing a single time and approximately 2.2% taken by the ten largest. This specimen consisted of whole blood, obtained in connection with sensitization to the hapten diphenylcyclopropenone (DPC). These receptors originate from a woman in her thirties or forties with alopecia areata. Some clones in this sample may be carry-over from other donors' samples.

This clonotype was counted a few times. In DNA, the CDR3 is TGCAGTGTATTAATCCGGTCCCAAGGGCCCCAGCATTTT. Protein sequence: CSVLIRSQGPQHF. The V and J genes are TRBV20-1 and TRBJ1-5; D is ambiguous. The V gene lost 7 bases and the J gene lost 9 bases, with 19 bases spanning the gap. The CDR3 runs 13 residues. The germline V gene encodes CDR1 DFQATT and CDR2 SNEGSKA (reference sequence).

The chain links TRBV4-2 to TRBJ2-7; 7 bases match TRBD2. V shed 0 bases, J shed 3 bases, and the junction held 14 bases outside the gene matches. The CDR3 consists of 18 residues. In germline, CDR1 is LGHNA, CDR2 YNFKEQ. This CDR3 is CASSQEVTASGSFYEQYF. CDR3 sequence (DNA): TGTGCCAGCAGCCAAGAGGTGACGGCTAGCGGAAGCTTCTACGAGCAGTACTTC.

This clonotype was seen repeatedly, ten times or more. The chain has TRBV20-1 and TRBJ2-7, with a weak D call TRBD2 (6 bases). The CDR3 is made up of 13 amino acids. V was shortened by 5 bases and J by 5 bases, with 16 bases between the two germline ends. In germline, CDR1 is DFQATT, CDR2 SNEGSKA (reference sequence). This chain's CDR3 is CSAGGGPLHEQYF. In DNA, the CDR3 is TGCAGTGCTGGAGGAGGGCCTCTTCACGAGCAGTACTTC.

This clonotype was recorded a few times. The chain employs TRBV7-2 and TRBJ1-4; 9 nucleotides line up with TRBD1. The germline gives CDR1 SGHTA, CDR2 FQGNSA. This CDR3 is 15 amino acids long. Trimming took 1 base from V and 7 from J; bases not matched to a gene: 4. The CDR3 loop is CASSLGDRAVEKLFF. CDR3 nucleotide sequence: TGTGCCAGCAGCTTAGGGGACAGGGCTGTTGAAAAACTGTTTTTT.

The chain carries TRBV18 and TRBJ2-1; D unclear. This CDR3 has 15 amino acids. Germline CDR1 and CDR2: KGHSH and LQKENI. V lost 0 bases and J 2 bases, leaving 8 bases between the germline ends. CDR3 in DNA: TGTGCCAGCTCACCACCGGTCAGCCCCTACAATGAGCAGTTCTTC. This sequence encodes CASSPPVSPYNEQFF.

This chain connects TRBV18 to TRBJ2-7; D could derive from TRBD1 or TRBD2 (6 bases each). The CDR3 covers 18 residues. CDR1 is KGHSH, CDR2 LQKENI, per germline. With 2 bases removed from V and 1 base from J, the gap between germline ends came to 21 bases. The CDR3 nucleotides read TGTGCCAGCTCACCAGCCCGCTTCGGGGGCGCGGAGTCCTACGAGCAGTACTTC. Amino acid sequence: CASSPARFGGAESYEQYF.

This clonotype was recorded at least ten times. This chain connects TRBV7-8 to TRBJ1-2; D possibly corresponds to TRBD1 (6 bases). The CDR3 contains 12 residues. Germline V CDR1 and CDR2: SGHVS, FQNEAQ. Trimming shortened V by 5 bases and J by 6 bases, and 10 bases separated the two germline ends. CDR3 in amino acids: CASSGGVHGYTF. The CDR3 coding sequence is TGTGCCAGCAGCGGGGGCGTACATGGCTACACCTTC. The whole variable domain, remainder taken from reference TRBV7-8 and TRBJ1-2, is GAGVSQSPRYKVAKRGQDVALRCDPISGHVSLFWYQQALGQGPEFLTYFQNEAQLDKSGLPSDRFFAERPEGSVSTLKIQRTQQEDSAVYLCASSGGVHGYTFGSGTRLTVV.

This clonotype has ten or more counts. The chain uses TRBV29-1 and TRBJ2-1; D might be TRBD2 (6 bases). V lost 7 bases, J lost 4 bases, and 11 bases lay in between. Germline lookup yields CDR1 SQVTM and CDR2 ANQGSEA. The CDR3 is 12 residues long. CDR3 sequence: CSGGREYNEQFF. The CDR3 region has the DNA TGCAGCGGAGGTCGGGAGTACAATGAGCAGTTCTTC.

This clonotype was observed a single time. The genes are TRBV7-3 and TRBJ2-3; TRBD2 might be the D (5 bases). The CDR3 contains 15 residues. V was trimmed by 4 bases and J by 6 bases, leaving 17 bases between them. Germline CDR1 and CDR2: SGHTA and FQGTGA. CDR3 in DNA: TGTGCCAGCAGCTCCGGCGGAGGAATTTGGGATACGCAGTATTTT. Amino acid sequence: CASSSGGGIWDTQYF.

This clonotype has more than one count but fewer than ten. V and J are TRBV7-2 and TRBJ2-5, with D uncertain. Between the trimmed V and J ends, which lost 3 bases and 2 bases, there was a span of 7 bases. CDR1 is SGHTA and CDR2 is FQGNSA in the germline V gene. The CDR3 loop spans 13 amino acids. This CDR3 reads CASSFAEQETQYF. Written as DNA, the CDR3 is TGTGCCAGCAGCTTCGCAGAGCAAGAGACCCAGTACTTC.

This clonotype has more than one count but fewer than ten. V usage is TRBV28 and J usage is TRBJ2-2; 8 positions match TRBD1. The CDR3 is 16 amino acids. V shed 2 bases and J 6 bases; nucleotides not matched to a gene: 8. Per the germline V gene, CDR1 is MDHEN and CDR2 is SYDVKM. The CDR3 region is CASSLLGTGDSGELFF. Written as DNA, the CDR3 is TGTGCCAGCAGTTTACTCGGGACAGGAGATTCCGGGGAGCTGTTTTTT.

This clonotype has only a few counts. This chain links TRBV11-2 with TRBJ1-1; possible D gene TRBD1, 5 bases. The CDR3 extends over 17 amino acids. The germline CDR1 and CDR2 sequences are SGHAT and FQNNGV. Trimming took off 5 bases at V and 0 bases at J, with 19 bases between the two ends. CDR3 residues: CASSNSMTASMNTEAFF. The CDR3, as DNA: TGTGCCAGCAGCAATTCCATGACAGCCTCAATGAACACTGAAGCTTTCTTT. Drawing the rest from reference TRBV11-2 and TRBJ1-1, the complete variable domain is EAGVAQSPRYKIIEKRQSVAFWCNPISGHATLYWYQQILGQGPKLLIQFQNNGVVDDSQLPKDRFSAERLKGVDSTLKIQPAKLEDSAVYLCASSNSMTASMNTEAFFGQGTRLTVV.

The chain recombines TRBV20-1 with TRBJ2-1; 11 bases are a match to TRBD2. The CDR3 spans 16 residues. V gave up 3 bases and J gave up 4 bases; unmatched junction bases: 8. Germline assignment: CDR1 DFQATT and CDR2 SNEGSKA (reference sequence). CDR3 region: CSARPLTSGKYNEQFF. CDR3 sequence (DNA): TGCAGTGCTAGGCCCCTGACTAGCGGGAAATACAATGAGCAGTTCTTC.

The chain carries TRBV6-2 or TRBV6-3 and TRBJ2-7, with 11 nucleotides matching TRBD1. Trimming at V came to 7 bases and at J to 2 bases, leaving 7 bases not matched to a gene. The CDR3 is 15 amino acids. CDR1 MNHEY and CDR2 SVGEGT come from the germline V gene. In nucleotides, the CDR3 is TGTGCCAGCACCGCGGAGGGACAGGGGGCCTACGAGCAGTACTTC. This gives the protein CASTAEGQGAYEQYF.

This clonotype came up a few times. The chain combines TRBV7-2 with TRBJ2-5; D is unclear. Germline V gene lookup returns CDR1 SGHTA and CDR2 FQGNSA. Trimming shortened V by 1 base and J by 5 bases, and 8 bases separated the two germline ends. The CDR3 sequence is 13 residues long. This CDR3 is CASSLGRFETQYF. The CDR3 DNA sequence: TGTGCCAGCAGCTTAGGCAGGTTCGAGACCCAGTACTTC.

V gene TRBV11-2 combines with J gene TRBJ2-2, with 9 bases that match TRBD2. The CDR3 has 16 residues. The V segment lost 5 bases and the J segment 5 bases; nucleotides outside the gene matches: 9. Germline values: CDR1 SGHAT, CDR2 FQNNGV. This CDR3 is CASSLNSGSSTGELFF. Written as DNA, the CDR3 is TGTGCCAGCAGCCTAAATAGCGGGAGTAGTACCGGGGAGCTGTTTTTT.

This clonotype was counted a few times. This chain's CDR3 is CASSPVPVYEQYF. The CDR3 coding sequence is TGTGCCAGCAGCCCGGTACCAGTTTACGAGCAGTACTTC. This chain joins TRBV14 and TRBJ2-7; D not certain. CDR3 length equals 13 residues. Trimming removed 4 bases at V and 4 bases at J, with 11 bases between. The germline V gene encodes CDR1 SGHDN and CDR2 FVKESK.

In this sample, this clonotype turned up many times. V and J are TRBV27 and TRBJ2-7; possibly TRBD1 for D (7 bases). V was pared by 6 bases and J by 0 bases, with 15 bases between. CDR3 size: 15 residues. CDR1 and CDR2 (germline): MNHEY, SMNVEV (reference sequence). The CDR3 region is CASRPQGTGSYEQYF. The CDR3 DNA follows: TGTGCCAGCAGACCACAGGGGACTGGCTCCTACGAGCAGTACTTC.

This clonotype was detected ten times or more. The chain carries TRBV20-1 and TRBJ2-7; D tentatively reads TRBD1 or TRBD2 (6 bases each). V lost 2 bases, J lost 2 bases, and 10 bases lay in between. The V gene's germline CDR1 is DFQATT and CDR2 SNEGSKA (reference sequence). The CDR3 contains 13 residues. The CDR3: CSARYGGPYEQYF. The CDR3 nucleotides are TGCAGTGCTAGATACGGGGGCCCCTACGAGCAGTACTTC.

This clonotype was seen more than once but under ten times. V usage is TRBV9 and J usage is TRBJ2-7, with TRBD2 identical over 8 bases. CDR3 size: 17 residues. CDR1 is SGDLS and CDR2 is YYNGEE in the germline V gene. The V and J ends lost 0 bases and 5 bases, in that order; junction bases with no gene match: 13. The CDR3 sequence is CASSVGSLSGRINEQYF. The CDR3 bases are TGTGCCAGCAGCGTAGGATCTTTGAGCGGGAGAATCAACGAGCAGTACTTC.

The chain couples TRBV28 to TRBJ2-2; the D is unclear. CDR3 length: 12 residues. Trimming cost V 8 bases and J 0 bases, with 4 bases left between them. CDR1 and CDR2 (germline): MDHEN, SYDVKM. The CDR3 here is CASLSNTGELFF. DNA of the CDR3: TGTGCCAGCCTTTCGAACACCGGGGAGCTGTTTTTT.

This clonotype was recorded at least ten times. The V call is TRBV4-3, the J call TRBJ1-1, with 8 bases matching TRBD1. CDR3 length: 16 amino acids. V trimming: 0 bases; J trimming: 2 bases; junction bases outside the gene matches: 5. Germline V lookup: CDR1 LGHNA, CDR2 YSLEER. The CDR3: CASSQDPQGANTEAFF. The CDR3 nucleotides are TGCGCCAGCAGCCAAGATCCTCAGGGGGCAAACACTGAAGCTTTCTTT.

The chain uses TRBV18 and TRBJ2-3, with D perhaps matching TRBD2 (6 bases). Per the germline V gene, CDR1 is KGHSH and CDR2 is LQKENI. The V and J ends lost 3 bases and 4 bases respectively, with 11 bases between them. The CDR3 is 14 residues long. The CDR3 here is CASSPGRSADTQYF. The CDR3 DNA sequence: TGTGCCAGCTCACCCGGGAGAAGCGCAGATACGCAGTATTTT.

This rearrangement joins TRBV3-1 to TRBJ2-7, with D maybe TRBD2 (6 bases). The CDR3 length is 15 residues. CDR1 LGHDT and CDR2 YNNKEL come from the germline V gene (reference sequence). V gave up 4 bases and J gave up 2 bases, with 15 bases separating them. The CDR3 loop is CASSRGTPGPYEQYF. The CDR3 bases are TGTGCCAGCAGCCGGGGGACTCCCGGGCCCTACGAGCAGTACTTC.

In its sample, this clonotype was seen a few times. The chain has TRBV28 and TRBJ1-4; D is unresolved. CDR1 and CDR2 (germline): MDHEN, SYDVKM. V lost 5 bases and J lost 4, with 14 bases in between. The CDR3 is made up of 15 amino acids. The CDR3 DNA sequence: TGTGCCAGCAGTCGCCCTGGACGGCTTAATGAAAAACTGTTTTTT. Translating it yields CASSRPGRLNEKLFF.